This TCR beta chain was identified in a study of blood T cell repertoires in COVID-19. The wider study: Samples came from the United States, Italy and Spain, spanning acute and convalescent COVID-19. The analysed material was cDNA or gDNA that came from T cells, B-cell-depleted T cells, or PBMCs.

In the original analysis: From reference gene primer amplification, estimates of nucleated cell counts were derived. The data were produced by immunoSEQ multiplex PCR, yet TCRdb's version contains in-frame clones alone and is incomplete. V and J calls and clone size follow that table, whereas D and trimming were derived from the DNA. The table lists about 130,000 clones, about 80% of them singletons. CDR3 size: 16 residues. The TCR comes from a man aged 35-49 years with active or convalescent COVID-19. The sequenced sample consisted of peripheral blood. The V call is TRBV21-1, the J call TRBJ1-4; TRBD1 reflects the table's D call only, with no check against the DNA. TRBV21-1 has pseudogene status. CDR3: CASSKDLTGGSEKLFF. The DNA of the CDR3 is TGTGCCAGCAGCAAAGATTTGACAGGGGGCAGTGAAAAACTGTTTTTT.